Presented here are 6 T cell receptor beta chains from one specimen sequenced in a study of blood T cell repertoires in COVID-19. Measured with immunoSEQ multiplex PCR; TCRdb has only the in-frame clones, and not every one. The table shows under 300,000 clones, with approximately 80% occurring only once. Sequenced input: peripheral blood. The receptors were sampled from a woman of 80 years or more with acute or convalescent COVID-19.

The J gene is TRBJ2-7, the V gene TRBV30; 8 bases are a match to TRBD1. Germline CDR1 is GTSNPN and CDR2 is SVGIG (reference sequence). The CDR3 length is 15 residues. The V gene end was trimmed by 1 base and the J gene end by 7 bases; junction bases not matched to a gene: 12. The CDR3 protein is CAWSGWTGSSLEQYF. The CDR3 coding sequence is TGTGCCTGGAGTGGGTGGACAGGGTCCTCCTTGGAGCAGTACTTC.

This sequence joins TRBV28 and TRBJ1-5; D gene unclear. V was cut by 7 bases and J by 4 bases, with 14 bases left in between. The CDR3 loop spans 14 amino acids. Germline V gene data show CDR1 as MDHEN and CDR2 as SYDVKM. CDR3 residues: CASIRTGGNQPQHF. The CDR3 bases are TGTGCCAGCATCCGGACGGGAGGAAATCAGCCCCAGCATTTT.

CDR3 sequence reads: CASSLEGTGGGYTF. The CDR3 nucleotides read TGCGCCAGCAGCTTGGAGGGGACAGGGGGTGGCTACACCTTC. The rearrangement links TRBV5-1 to TRBJ1-2, with 11 bases fitting TRBD1. The germline CDR1 and CDR2 sequences are SGHRS and YFSETQ. Unmatched junction bases numbered 2, after V lost 0 bases and J lost 7 bases. The CDR3 length is 14 residues.

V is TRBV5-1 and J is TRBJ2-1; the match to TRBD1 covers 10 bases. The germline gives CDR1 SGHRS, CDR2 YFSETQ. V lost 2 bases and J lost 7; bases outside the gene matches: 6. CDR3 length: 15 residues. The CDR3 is CASSFDRGRMNEQFF. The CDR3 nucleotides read TGCGCCAGCAGCTTCGACAGGGGGCGCATGAATGAGCAGTTCTTC.

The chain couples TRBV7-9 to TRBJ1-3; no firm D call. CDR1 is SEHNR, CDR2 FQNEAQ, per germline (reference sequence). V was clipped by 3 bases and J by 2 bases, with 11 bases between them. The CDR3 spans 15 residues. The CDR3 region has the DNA TGTGCCAGCAGCTTCGCACGGGAACCTGGAAACACCATATATTTT. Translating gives CASSFAREPGNTIYF.

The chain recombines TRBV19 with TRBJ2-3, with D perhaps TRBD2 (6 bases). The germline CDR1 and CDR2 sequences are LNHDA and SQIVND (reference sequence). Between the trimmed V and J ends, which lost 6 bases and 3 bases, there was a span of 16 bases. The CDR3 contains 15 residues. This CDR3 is CASRPNRDFTDTQYF. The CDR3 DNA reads TGTGCCAGTAGACCCAACCGGGACTTTACAGATACGCAGTATTTT.